These T cell receptor beta chains were read from a single sample in a study of spatial heterogeneity in lung cancer. TCRdb processed the 5' RACE reads anew with MiXCR; each CDR3 protein has one entry. The sample contains about 100,000 distinct CDR3 sequences, around 4.3% of which appear only once. The material was lung tumor tissue, obtained at surgery. These receptors came from a male donor with early-stage non-small cell lung cancer. CDR3s include the opening cysteine and the closing phenylalanine or tryptophan. The order of the fields is CDR3 DNA, CDR3 protein, CDR3 length, V gene, clone size, J gene, D gene. D genes are given only for firm matches. Clone size is given for some rows only: seen once, a few or many times, or a class if the clone is expanded.

CDR3nt: TGTGCCAGCAGCTTGGAATGGAGTGTCAATTCACCCCTCCACTTT; CDR3aa: CASSLEWSVNSPLHF; len: 15; v_gene: TRBV5-5; abundance: many; j_gene: TRBJ1-6; d_gene: NA
CDR3nt: TGCAGTGCTAGTGTCGATGTCGAGTCGCCTGAAGCTTTCTTT; CDR3aa: CSASVDVESPEAFF; len: 14; v_gene: TRBV20-1; abundance: many; j_gene: TRBJ1-1; d_gene: NA
CDR3nt: TGCAGCGTTGAAGTCCCATTGACCGGGGAGCTGTTTTTT; CDR3aa: CSVEVPLTGELFF; len: 13; v_gene: TRBV29-1; abundance: many; j_gene: TRBJ2-2; d_gene: NA
CDR3nt: TGTGCCAGCAGCCAGTTTGGGGCCACCGCCTACGAGCAGTACTTC; CDR3aa: CASSQFGATAYEQYF; len: 15; v_gene: TRBV14; abundance: many; j_gene: TRBJ2-7; d_gene: NA
CDR3nt: TGCGCCAGCAGCGTCGGGACAGGGGATCAGCCCCAGCATTTT; CDR3aa: CASSVGTGDQPQHF; len: 14; v_gene: TRBV5-1; abundance: few; j_gene: TRBJ1-5; d_gene: TRBD1
CDR3nt: TGCGCCAGCAGCCAACAGGAGGAGTACAATGAGCAGTTCTTC; CDR3aa: CASSQQEEYNEQFF; len: 14; v_gene: TRBV4-1; abundance: many; j_gene: TRBJ2-1; d_gene: NA
CDR3nt: TGTGCCAGCAGCTACGTTAGCGGGAGTGTCACCGGGGAGCTGTTTTTT; CDR3aa: CASSYVSGSVTGELFF; len: 16; v_gene: TRBV7-2; abundance: many; j_gene: TRBJ2-2; d_gene: TRBD2
CDR3nt: TGCAGTGCTAGTCGCCCGCAAAAAGAAGAGACCCAGTACTTC; CDR3aa: CSASRPQKEETQYF; len: 14; v_gene: TRBV20-1; abundance: NA; j_gene: TRBJ2-5; d_gene: NA
CDR3nt: TGTGCCAGCAGCTTAGCAGGGGGCCATTCACCCCTCCACTTT; CDR3aa: CASSLAGGHSPLHF; len: 14; v_gene: TRBV11-2; abundance: many; j_gene: TRBJ1-6; d_gene: TRBD1
CDR3nt: TGTGCCAGCAGCAGCGACACGGGCTACGAGCAGTACTTC; CDR3aa: CASSSDTGYEQYF; len: 13; v_gene: TRBV2; abundance: many; j_gene: TRBJ2-7; d_gene: NA
CDR3nt: TGTGCCAGCAGCTCGATACAGAATTCACCCCTCCACTTT; CDR3aa: CASSSIQNSPLHF; len: 13; v_gene: TRBV7-9; abundance: many; j_gene: TRBJ1-6; d_gene: NA
CDR3nt: TGCGCCAGCAGCACGCGGGACAGGGCTTTTTTCTCGACTAATGAAAAACTGTTTTTT; CDR3aa: CASSTRDRAFFSTNEKLFF; len: 19; v_gene: TRBV4-1; abundance: many; j_gene: TRBJ1-4; d_gene: TRBD1
CDR3nt: TGTGCTAGCAGCTCCGGGACTACCTCCTACGAGCAGTACTTC; CDR3aa: CASSSGTTSYEQYF; len: 14; v_gene: TRBV7-7; abundance: NA; j_gene: TRBJ2-7; d_gene: TRBD2
CDR3nt: TGTGCCAGCAGCTCGGGAAACCAAGAGACCCAGTACTTC; CDR3aa: CASSSGNQETQYF; len: 13; v_gene: TRBV11-2; abundance: many; j_gene: TRBJ2-5; d_gene: NA
CDR3nt: TGTGCCAGCCGCCCCGGGGGTGGGCTCGAGCAGTACTTC; CDR3aa: CASRPGGGLEQYF; len: 13; v_gene: TRBV11-2; abundance: few; j_gene: TRBJ2-7; d_gene: NA
CDR3nt: TGCAGTGCTAGAGGACCCAGTAATGTAGACACCATATATTTT; CDR3aa: CSARGPSNVDTIYF; len: 14; v_gene: TRBV20-1; abundance: many; j_gene: TRBJ1-3; d_gene: NA
CDR3nt: TGTGCCAGCAGCAAACAGGGGGCGGGCACTGAAGCTTTCTTT; CDR3aa: CASSKQGAGTEAFF; len: 14; v_gene: TRBV7-9; abundance: many; j_gene: TRBJ1-1; d_gene: TRBD1
CDR3nt: TGCAGCGATCGGAAACGCCATGAGCAGTTCTTC; CDR3aa: CSDRKRHEQFF; len: 11; v_gene: TRBV29-1; abundance: many; j_gene: TRBJ2-1; d_gene: NA
CDR3nt: TGCGCCAGCAGCTTGGGCCAAGATACGCAGTATTTT; CDR3aa: CASSLGQDTQYF; len: 12; v_gene: TRBV5-1; abundance: many; j_gene: TRBJ2-3; d_gene: NA
CDR3nt: TGTGCCAGCAGCCAAGCCCCACTACGACGGGGGCGCGGGTACGAGCAGTACTTC; CDR3aa: CASSQAPLRRGRGYEQYF; len: 18; v_gene: TRBV4-2; abundance: many; j_gene: TRBJ2-7; d_gene: NA
CDR3nt: TGTGCCAGCAGCCAAGTTTGGACCCGACTAGGCGGAGGAGAGACCCAGTACTTC; CDR3aa: CASSQVWTRLGGGETQYF; len: 18; v_gene: TRBV3-1; abundance: few; j_gene: TRBJ2-5; d_gene: NA
CDR3nt: TGTGCCAGCAGTTTGAAATTACGAAATTCACCCCTCCACTTT; CDR3aa: CASSLKLRNSPLHF; len: 14; v_gene: TRBV27; abundance: NA; j_gene: TRBJ1-6; d_gene: NA
CDR3nt: TGTGCCAGCAGTTTCCGAGGGTTCTCCGCTGAAGCTTTCTTT; CDR3aa: CASSFRGFSAEAFF; len: 14; v_gene: TRBV12-3/TRBV12-4; abundance: many; j_gene: TRBJ1-1; d_gene: NA
CDR3nt: TGTGCCAGCAGCTTGAGGGCGGGAGGAATTAGTGAGCAGTTCTTC; CDR3aa: CASSLRAGGISEQFF; len: 15; v_gene: TRBV7-9; abundance: many; j_gene: TRBJ2-1; d_gene: TRBD2
CDR3nt: TGCGCCAGCAGCTGGCAGGGGATCGACACTGAAGCTTTCTTT; CDR3aa: CASSWQGIDTEAFF; len: 14; v_gene: TRBV5-1; abundance: many; j_gene: TRBJ1-1; d_gene: NA
CDR3nt: TGTGCCAGCAGTTATCGGGGGATCGGCACAGATACGCAGTATTTT; CDR3aa: CASSYRGIGTDTQYF; len: 15; v_gene: TRBV6-5; abundance: many; j_gene: TRBJ2-3; d_gene: NA
CDR3nt: TGTGCCAGCAGTGGGTATTTTTATAGCAATCAGCCCCAGCATTTT; CDR3aa: CASSGYFYSNQPQHF; len: 15; v_gene: TRBV6-1; abundance: many; j_gene: TRBJ1-5; d_gene: NA
CDR3nt: TGCGCCAGCAGCCACACAGGCGAGCAGTACTTC; CDR3aa: CASSHTGEQYF; len: 11; v_gene: TRBV4-1; abundance: many; j_gene: TRBJ2-7; d_gene: NA